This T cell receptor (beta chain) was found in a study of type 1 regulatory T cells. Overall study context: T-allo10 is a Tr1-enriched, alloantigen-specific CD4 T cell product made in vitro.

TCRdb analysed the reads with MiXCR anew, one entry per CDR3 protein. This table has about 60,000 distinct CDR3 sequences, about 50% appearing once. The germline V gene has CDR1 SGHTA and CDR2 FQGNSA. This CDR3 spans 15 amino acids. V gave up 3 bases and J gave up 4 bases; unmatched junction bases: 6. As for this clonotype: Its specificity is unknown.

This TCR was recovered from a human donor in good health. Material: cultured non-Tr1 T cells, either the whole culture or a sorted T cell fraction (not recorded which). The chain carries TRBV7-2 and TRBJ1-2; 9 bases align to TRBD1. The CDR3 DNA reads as TGTGCCAGCAGCTTGGCAGGACAGGGGTCCTATGGCTACACCTTC. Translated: CASSLAGQGSYGYTF.